These 13 T cell receptor beta chains came from one sample sequenced in a study of CD8 T cells in ankylosing spondylitis. Study outcomes and limitations: For ankylosing spondylitis blood, a TCR beta motif of 7 to 9 highly homologous variants appeared characteristic.

TCRdb reanalysed the 5' RACE reads using MiXCR and keeps one entry per CDR3 protein. Of around 94,000 distinct CDR3 sequences listed, about 8.1% were seen once; the top ten hold about a third. Antigen specificity for these receptors is unknown. The sequencing input was blood, either unsorted or a sorted T cell fraction (not recorded which). The receptors come from a male donor with ankylosing spondylitis.

The chain combines TRBV4-1 with TRBJ2-1; D perhaps matches TRBD2 (6 bases). Trimming stripped 2 bases from V and 0 bases from J, with 14 bases between. Germline V gene lookup returns CDR1 MGHRA and CDR2 YSYEKL. CDR3 size: 17 residues. The CDR3 protein is CASSQFAGGSSYNEQFF. CDR3 sequence (DNA): TGCGCCAGCAGCCAATTCGCCGGGGGAAGCTCCTACAATGAGCAGTTCTTC.

This chain connects TRBV10-1 to TRBJ2-7, with 10 nucleotides matching TRBD1. With V trimmed by 3 bases and J by 5 bases, 7 bases remained unmatched. Germline assignment: CDR1 WNHNN and CDR2 SYGVQD (reference sequence). This CDR3 spans 15 amino acids. The DNA for the CDR3 is TGCGCCAGCAGTGAAACAGGGACAGGGGAGGACGAGCAGTACTTC. Translation: CASSETGTGEDEQYF.

The chain links TRBV5-4 to TRBJ2-1, with TRBD2 matching over 12 bases. From germline, CDR1 is SGHNT and CDR2 YYREEE (reference sequence). Trimming took 0 bases from V and 9 from J; bases not matched to a gene: 13. The CDR3 has 18 residues. CDR3 nucleotides: TGTGCCAGCAGCTTGGGTTTCGGTTTGACTAGCGGGAGCGGTGAGCAGTTCTTC. The encoded protein is CASSLGFGLTSGSGEQFF.

Many counts were recorded for this clonotype. V is TRBV6-5 and J is TRBJ2-3, with D possibly matching TRBD2 (6 bases). V was trimmed by 1 base and J by 2 bases, leaving 16 bases between them. The CDR3 consists of 17 residues. CDR1 and CDR2 (germline): MNHEY, SVGAGI. The chain's CDR3 is CASSYYSPSSVTDTQYF. CDR3 coding DNA: TGTGCCAGCAGTTACTACTCGCCATCTAGCGTCACAGATACGCAGTATTTT.

The chain employs TRBV10-1 and TRBJ2-7; tentative D call: TRBD2 (5 bases). Germline loops: CDR1 WNHNN, CDR2 SYGVQD (reference sequence). Deletions cut 5 bases from V and 3 bases from J, with 11 bases between. This CDR3 has 13 residues. The CDR3: CASSKVGVYEQYF. The CDR3 bases are TGCGCCAGCAGTAAAGTGGGAGTCTACGAGCAGTACTTC.

DNA of the CDR3: TGCGCCGAGGGGGATAGCTACTTAAACACTGAAGCTTTCTTT. Translating gives CAEGDSYLNTEAFF. This sequence joins TRBV5-1 and TRBJ1-1; the D gene is possibly TRBD1 (6 bases). The germline CDR1 and CDR2 sequences are SGHRS and YFSETQ. Deletions cut 10 bases from V and 2 bases from J, with 18 bases between. CDR3 length: 14 amino acids.

The chain employs TRBV30 and TRBJ2-5, with 8 positions matching TRBD1. J lost 3 bases, V lost 7 bases, and 1 base had no gene match. Per germline, CDR1 GTSNPN and CDR2 SVGIG (reference sequence). The CDR3 is 11 amino acids. For the CDR3, the DNA is TGTGCCTACAGGGGGAAAGAGACCCAGTACTTC. It specifies CAYRGKETQYF.

This clonotype was seen only a few times. At one end, the junction sequence differs from germline, possibly due to a read error. V usage is TRBV11-2 and J usage is TRBJ2-5; D unclear. The CDR3 is 12 amino acids. From germline, CDR1 is SGHAT and CDR2 FQNNGV. CDR3 in amino acids: CASRLVSETQYF. CDR3 DNA sequence: TGTGCCAGCAGATTAGTTTCGGAGACCCAGTACTTC.

The CDR3 region is CASSPPQAPAGELFF. DNA for the CDR3: TGCGCCAGCAGCCCCCCTCAGGCCCCGGCCGGGGAGCTGTTTTTT. The V gene is TRBV4-1, the J gene TRBJ2-2; no firm D call. Germline assignment: CDR1 MGHRA and CDR2 YSYEKL. This CDR3 has 15 residues. Trimming took off 4 bases at V and 6 bases at J, with 15 bases between the two ends.

This clonotype has ten or more counts. This chain connects TRBV25-1 to TRBJ2-1; 10 bases map to TRBD1. The germline V gene has CDR1 MGHDK and CDR2 SYGVNS. The CDR3 consists of 15 residues. The trim removed 0 bases at V and 7 bases at J, leaving 3 bases unmatched. CDR3 loop: CASSEYGTGVNEQFF. CDR3 coding DNA: TGTGCCAGCAGTGAATACGGGACAGGGGTAAATGAGCAGTTCTTC.

About this clonotype: Since a much larger clone is just one base distant, this may be a read error. The chain uses TRBV9 and TRBJ2-7, with 11 positions matching TRBD1. Germline CDR1 SGDLS, CDR2 YYNGEE. The V and J ends lost 2 bases and 2 bases, in that order; junction bases with no gene match: 0. This CDR3 is 14 amino acids long. CDR3 region: CASSVGQGAYEQYF. The DNA of the CDR3 is TGTGCCAGCAGCGTGGGACAGGGGGCCTACGAGCAGTACTTC.

V usage is TRBV19 and J usage is TRBJ2-6; unclear D gene. V lost 3 bases and J lost 3, with 9 bases in between. The germline gives CDR1 LNHDA, CDR2 SQIVND (reference sequence). This CDR3 spans 15 amino acids. The CDR3 sequence: CASSIGGLGANVLTF. In DNA, the CDR3 is TGTGCCAGTAGTATCGGTGGCCTTGGGGCCAACGTCCTGACTTTC.

The rearrangement uses TRBV7-7 and TRBJ2-2; TRBD2 matches at 14 bases. Trimming at V came to 3 bases and at J to 5 bases, leaving 5 bases not matched to a gene. CDR1 and CDR2 from the germline V gene are SSHAT and FNYEAQ (reference sequence). This CDR3 comprises 17 residues. The CDR3 loop reads CASSLGLAGDGTGELFF. The CDR3 region has the DNA TGTGCCAGCAGCTTGGGACTAGCGGGAGACGGGACCGGGGAGCTGTTTTTT.